The sequence of this T cell receptor beta chain was determined in a study of glioma-infiltrating T cells after dendritic cell vaccination. Study-wide findings and caveats: Estimated pretreatment TIL content predicted outcome after dendritic cell vaccination.

Sequencing used immunoSEQ multiplex PCR; TCRdb keeps in-frame clones, though not all of them. The table lists about 90,000 clones, over 65% of them singletons. CDR1 is SGHDT and CDR2 is YYEEEE in the germline V gene. The CDR3 covers 13 residues. V lost 3 bases and J lost 7, with 13 bases in between. Concerning this clone itself: Its antigen remains unidentified.

The chain carries TRBV5-6 and TRBJ1-1; D is unresolved. The source is a human donor with glioblastoma. The sample was blood, taken before dendritic cell vaccination. The CDR3 sequence: CASSSAALFEAFF. In nucleotides, the CDR3 is TGTGCCAGCAGCTCCGCGGCCTTATTTGAAGCTTTCTTT.